The 24 T cell receptor beta chains below come from one sample, sequenced in a study of shared clonotypes between healthy human individuals. The method was immunoSEQ multiplex PCR; TCRdb's version includes in-frame clones alone and lacks a portion of them. The sample lists millions of clones, roughly 95% seen once, with about 1.1% in the top ten. The naive CD8 population came from CD45RO-negative cells selected for CCR7, without terminally differentiated effector memory CD45RA+ cells. Sample: naive CD8+ T cells sorted from blood. These receptors came from a man between 18 and 35 years old in good health.

The chain couples TRBV4-3 to TRBJ1-6; 7 bases align to TRBD1. J was trimmed by 9 bases and V by 0 bases; bases with no gene match: 5. Germline values: CDR1 LGHNA, CDR2 YSLEER. The CDR3 runs 15 residues. The CDR3: CASSQEGPGGSPLHF. The CDR3, as DNA: TGCGCCAGCAGCCAAGAGGGTCCAGGGGGTTCACCCCTCCACTTT.

The J gene is TRBJ1-2, the V gene TRBV7-9, with no clear D. V was trimmed by 1 base and J by 4 bases, leaving 13 bases between them. The germline gives CDR1 SEHNR, CDR2 FQNEAQ (reference sequence). The CDR3 has 15 residues. CDR3 protein: CASSLGSMWPYGYTF. CDR3 nucleotide sequence: TGTGCCAGCAGCTTAGGGTCTATGTGGCCCTATGGCTACACCTTC.

The V call is TRBV19, the J call TRBJ1-1; TRBD1 aligns across 9 bases. CDR3 size: 12 residues. Germline V gene data show CDR1 as LNHDA and CDR2 as SQIVND (reference sequence). After removal of 10 bases from V and 3 bases from J, the junction contained 3 bases not matched to a gene. DNA of the CDR3: TGTGCCATAGGACAGGGGCACACTGAAGCTTTCTTT. This gives the protein CAIGQGHTEAFF.

The chain has TRBV29-1 and TRBJ2-1; a possible D gene is TRBD2 (5 bases). This CDR3 has 13 residues. V shed 0 bases and J shed 9 bases, with 12 bases lying between them. Germline V gene data show CDR1 as SQVTM and CDR2 as ANQGSEA. The CDR3 protein is CSVEESYRGEQFF. CDR3 coding DNA: TGCAGCGTTGAAGAGTCTTACCGGGGTGAGCAGTTCTTC.

This rearrangement joins TRBV4-3 to TRBJ1-4; D unclear. This CDR3 comprises 15 residues. V was shortened by 3 bases and J by 2 bases, with 10 bases between the two germline ends. Germline CDR1 LGHNA, CDR2 YSLEER. Written as DNA, the CDR3 is TGCGCCAGCAGCCACAGTATAGGGACTAATGAAAAACTGTTTTTT. It codes for CASSHSIGTNEKLFF.

This clone appeared a single time. The chain links TRBV7-2 to TRBJ2-1; 10 bases line up with TRBD2. The CDR3 totals 16 residues. Per germline, CDR1 SGHTA and CDR2 FQGNSA. Losses at the gene ends were 5 bases for V and 9 bases for J; bases not matched to a gene: 13. The CDR3 loop reads CASSQLAGGADLEQFF. As DNA, the CDR3 is TGTGCCAGCAGCCAGTTAGCGGGGGGAGCGGACCTTGAGCAGTTCTTC.

This chain uses TRBV10-2 with TRBJ2-2; a weak D match, TRBD2 (5 bases). The CDR3 length is 15 residues. Germline lookup yields CDR1 WSHSY and CDR2 SAAADI. V was trimmed by 6 bases and J by 6 bases, leaving 17 bases between them. This CDR3 reads CASSLLGSSAGELFF. CDR3 DNA sequence: TGCGCCAGCAGCCTCCTGGGGAGTAGCGCCGGGGAGCTGTTTTTT.

J is TRBJ1-1 and V is TRBV5-4; possibly TRBD1 for D (6 bases). Germline CDR1 SGHNT, CDR2 YYREEE (reference sequence). This CDR3 contains 14 residues. Trimming shortened V by 2 bases and J by 2 bases, and 10 bases separated the two germline ends. CDR3 amino acids: CASSFYGGNTEAFF. The CDR3 DNA is TGTGCCAGCAGCTTTTATGGGGGCAACACTGAAGCTTTCTTT.

This chain joins TRBV9 and TRBJ1-4, with D perhaps matching TRBD1 (6 bases). The germline CDR1 and CDR2 sequences are SGDLS and YYNGEE. This CDR3 region has 14 residues. The V and J ends lost 4 bases and 5 bases respectively, with 12 bases between them. The CDR3: CASSPQRGNEKLFF. The CDR3, as DNA: TGTGCCAGCAGCCCCCAAAGGGGGAATGAAAAACTGTTTTTT.

The chain employs TRBV6-5 and TRBJ2-3, with 13 positions matching TRBD2. The CDR3 totals 14 residues. After removal of 10 bases from V and 6 bases from J, the junction contained 7 bases not matched to a gene. Germline values: CDR1 MNHEY, CDR2 SVGAGI. Here the CDR3 reads CATALAGGRDTQYF. The CDR3 DNA reads TGTGCCACCGCACTAGCGGGAGGGCGGGATACGCAGTATTTT.

The CDR3 loop reads CSVEGIVGAGYGYTF. In DNA form, the CDR3 reads TGCAGCGTTGAAGGAATAGTGGGGGCTGGGTATGGCTACACCTTC. This chain joins TRBV29-1 and TRBJ1-2; weak D call: TRBD1 (6 bases). CDR1 and CDR2 from the germline V gene are SQVTM and ANQGSEA. CDR3 size: 15 residues. Trimming took off 1 base at V and 5 bases at J, with 17 bases between the two ends.

The V call is TRBV28, the J call TRBJ1-4; 8 bases line up with TRBD1. The CDR3 is 14 amino acids. V was pared by 4 bases and J by 6 bases, with 4 bases of the junction left unmatched. Looked up from germline, CDR1 is MDHEN and CDR2 is SYDVKM. Written as DNA, the CDR3 is TGTGCCAGCAGTTCCTTGACAGGGGATGAAAAACTGTTTTTT. It encodes CASSSLTGDEKLFF.

This clone showed up just once. The chain combines TRBV5-5 with TRBJ1-2; D is unclear. The V gene's germline CDR1 is SGHKS and CDR2 YYEKEE (reference sequence). The CDR3 extends over 12 amino acids. Trimming pared 6 bases from V and 3 bases from J, leaving 9 bases between. CDR3 amino acids: CASTLWDYGYTF. In DNA form, the CDR3 reads TGTGCCAGCACCCTATGGGACTATGGCTACACCTTC.

The chain couples TRBV19 to TRBJ1-1; D remains ambiguous. Germline values: CDR1 LNHDA, CDR2 SQIVND (reference sequence). The germline V and J ends were trimmed by 3 bases and 7 bases, with 21 bases remaining between them. This CDR3 has 16 residues. CDR3 sequence reads: CASSIGAAKGINEAFF. In DNA form, the CDR3 reads TGTGCCAGTAGTATTGGTGCCGCTAAGGGCATAAATGAAGCTTTCTTT.

V usage is TRBV7-9 and J usage is TRBJ1-2, with TRBD1 matching over 7 bases. The V segment lost 8 bases and the J segment 6 bases; nucleotides outside the gene matches: 18. CDR1 is SEHNR, CDR2 FQNEAQ, per germline (reference sequence). The CDR3 loop spans 16 amino acids. CDR3 in amino acids: CASLGAGGSELHGYTF. In nucleotides, the CDR3 is TGTGCCAGCCTGGGGGCAGGGGGATCGGAACTCCATGGCTACACCTTC.

The CDR3 loop reads CASSKIRKGKGGPGYEQYF. The CDR3 nucleotides are TGTGCCAGCAGCAAAATCCGGAAGGGAAAGGGAGGGCCGGGGTACGAGCAGTACTTC. The J gene is TRBJ2-7, the V gene TRBV21-1; the tabulated D call, TRBD2, remains unverified against the DNA. TRBV21-1 is a known pseudogene. CDR3 length equals 19 residues.

This chain uses TRBV13 with TRBJ2-1, with D perhaps TRBD1 or TRBD2 (5 bases each). The V gene's germline CDR1 is PRHDT and CDR2 FYEKMQ (reference sequence). The CDR3 contains 14 residues. V lost 5 bases and J lost 5, with 13 bases in between. The CDR3 loop is CASSVTGANNEQFF. The CDR3 DNA follows: TGTGCCAGCAGCGTAACCGGGGCCAACAATGAGCAGTTCTTC.

The chain employs TRBV4-1 and TRBJ2-5; D gene ambiguous. CDR1 and CDR2 (germline): MGHRA, YSYEKL. The CDR3 covers 17 residues. Trimming stripped 1 base from V and 5 bases from J, with 20 bases between. The CDR3 bases are TGCGCCAGCAGCCAAGGGAACGGTGGAAAGGGCTGGGAGACCCAGTACTTC. This gives the protein CASSQGNGGKGWETQYF.

The rearrangement uses TRBV25-1 and TRBJ2-5; the D gene could be TRBD1 or TRBD2 (5 bases each). The CDR3 sequence is 14 residues long. V was pared by 1 base and J by 3 bases, with 9 bases between. Germline CDR1 reads MGHDK; CDR2 reads SYGVNS. This chain's CDR3 is CASSEWDGKETQYF. CDR3 nucleotide sequence: TGTGCCAGCAGTGAATGGGACGGGAAAGAGACCCAGTACTTC.

Notes on this clone: The sample holds other DNA sequences that translate to the same CDR3. For the CDR3, the DNA is TGTGCCAGCTCACCACTGGACTTGTCCTACGAGCAGTACTTC. It translates to CASSPLDLSYEQYF. The rearrangement uses TRBV18 and TRBJ2-7; D is perhaps TRBD2 (5 bases). Deletions cut 1 base from V and 1 base from J, with 8 bases between. CDR1 is KGHSH, CDR2 LQKENI, per germline. The CDR3 has 14 amino acids.

This clone was picked up a small number of times. The chain carries TRBV2 and TRBJ1-2; possible D gene TRBD1, 6 bases. The V gene's germline CDR1 is SNHLY and CDR2 FYNNEI. This CDR3 contains 13 residues. V was clipped by 6 bases and J by 6 bases, with 14 bases between them. CDR3 sequence: CASRGGTANGYTF. CDR3 sequence (DNA): TGTGCCAGCAGAGGGGGGACGGCTAATGGCTACACCTTC.

CDR3 sequence reads: CASSVAVTDTDTQYF. As DNA, the CDR3 is TGTGCCAGCAGCGTAGCTGTTACAGACACAGATACGCAGTATTTT. This chain joins TRBV9 and TRBJ2-3, with D hard to call. The CDR3 is 15 amino acids. The V and J ends lost 0 bases and 2 bases respectively, with 10 bases between them. Germline V gene data show CDR1 as SGDLS and CDR2 as YYNGEE. Using reference TRBV9 and TRBJ2-3 for the parts outside the CDR3, the full variable domain is DSGVTQTPKHLITATGQRVTLRCSPRSGDLSVYWYQQSLDQGLQFLIQYYNGEERAKGNILERFSAQQFPDLHSELNLSSLELGDSALYFCASSVAVTDTDTQYFGPGTRLTVL.

Only a few counts were recorded for this clone. The sample carries other DNA sequences with the same CDR3. The gene calls are TRBV5-6 and TRBJ2-7, with TRBD1 matching over 8 bases. The junction had 3 bases not matched to a gene; V was cut back by 0 bases and J by 4 bases. The CDR3 is 14 residues long. The germline gives CDR1 SGHDT, CDR2 YYEEEE. CDR3 DNA: TGTGCCAGCAGCTTGGGTCAGGGGGCTTACGAGCAGTACTTC. This translates into CASSLGQGAYEQYF.

CDR3 protein: CASSPSAPGTGAYEQYF. The CDR3 DNA reads as TGCGCCAGCAGCCCCTCAGCTCCCGGGACAGGGGCCTACGAGCAGTACTTC. The J gene is TRBJ2-7, the V gene TRBV5-1; 10 nucleotides agree with TRBD1. The V gene end was trimmed by 4 bases and the J gene end by 2 bases; junction bases not matched to a gene: 12. Germline V CDR1 and CDR2: SGHRS, YFSETQ. The CDR3 has 17 amino acids.